The rows below give T cell receptor beta chains drawn from one sample of a study of identical twins. From the 5' RACE reads, TCRdb called clonotypes with MiXCR, one entry per CDR3 protein. The table includes some 1,600,000 distinct CDR3 sequences, 25% to 35% detected once. Sequenced sample: cord blood. The receptors shown here come from a newborn girl in good health. The CDR3 runs from the conserved cysteine through the conserved F or W. D genes are given only for firm matches. Clone size is shown for a subset of rows, as once, few, many or a class of expanded clone.

>-|-|TRBV29-1|TRBJ2-7
CSVEDVQNEQYF
TGCAGCGTTGAAGATGTCCAAAATGAGCAGTACTTC
>-|TRBD2|TRBV20-1|TRBJ2-1
CSAARLAGGPEQFF
TGCAGTGCAGCAAGACTAGCGGGGGGGCCTGAGCAGTTCTTC
>-|-|TRBV11-2|TRBJ2-5
CASSPLGHQETQYF
TGTGCCAGCAGCCCCCTGGGACACCAAGAGACCCAGTACTTC
>-|-|TRBV7-9|TRBJ2-5
CASTLAGETQYF
TGTGCCAGCACTCTAGCAGGGGAGACCCAGTACTTC
>-|-|TRBV21-1|TRBJ2-5
CASSKDKLRSYNEQYF
TGTGCCAGCAGCAAAGATAAGCTCCGCTCCTACAATGAGCAGTACTTC
>few|TRBD2|TRBV2|TRBJ2-1
CASSTSASYNEQFF
TGTGCCAGCAGTACTAGCGCCTCCTACAATGAGCAGTTCTTC
>many|-|TRBV7-2|TRBJ2-5
CASSLRGVETQYF
TGTGCCAGCAGCTTAAGGGGTGTGGAGACCCAGTACTTC
>-|TRBD2|TRBV3-1|TRBJ2-5
CASSDTSGRNQETQYF
TGTGCCAGCAGTGATACTAGCGGGAGAAATCAAGAGACCCAGTACTTC
>-|-|TRBV20-1|TRBJ1-5
CSARWGTLYSNQPQHF
TGCAGTGCTAGGTGGGGGACGCTTTATAGCAATCAGCCCCAGCATTTT
>-|-|TRBV19|TRBJ2-7
CASSWNGPYEQYF
TGTGCCAGTAGTTGGAACGGGCCTTACGAGCAGTACTTC
>-|-|TRBV7-2|TRBJ2-3
CASSFSGATDTQYF
TGTGCCAGCAGCTTTTCGGGTGCCACAGATACGCAGTATTTT
>-|-|TRBV12-3/TRBV12-4|TRBJ1-3
CASSLSGTGNTIYF
TGTGCCAGCAGTTTATCAGGGACTGGAAACACCATATATTTT
>-|-|TRBV6-6|TRBJ2-1
CASSSRDGYNEQFF
TGTGCCAGCAGTTCCCGGGACGGCTACAATGAGCAGTTCTTC
>-|-|TRBV5-1|TRBJ2-1
CASSLINRDHTYNEQFF
TGCGCCAGCAGCTTGATAAACCGGGACCATACCTACAATGAGCAGTTCTTC
>few|TRBD2|TRBV14|TRBJ2-5
CASSHGTTPYNEQYF
TGTGCCAGCAGCCACGGGACTACCCCCTACAATGAGCAGTACTTC
>many|-|TRBV9|TRBJ2-7
CASSASYNEQYF
TGTGCCAGCAGCGCCTCCTACAATGAGCAGTACTTC
>many|TRBD1|TRBV29-1|TRBJ1-4
CSVGTGVEKLFF
TGCAGCGTCGGGACAGGGGTTGAAAAACTGTTTTTT
>few|-|TRBV6-6|TRBJ1-6
CASSYPENSPLHF
TGTGCCAGCAGTTACCCGGAGAACTCACCCCTCCACTTT
>few|TRBD2|TRBV7-9|TRBJ2-5
CASSLGQLAGKETQYF
TGTGCCAGCAGCTTAGGCCAGCTAGCGGGAAAAGAGACCCAGTACTTC
>few|TRBD2|TRBV3-1|TRBJ2-5
CASSQVPGLAGQETQYF
TGTGCCAGCAGCCAAGTCCCCGGACTAGCAGGGCAAGAGACCCAGTACTTC
>-|TRBD2|TRBV12-3/TRBV12-4|TRBJ2-3
CASSLWASGRRTDTQYF
TGTGCCAGCAGTTTATGGGCTAGCGGGAGGCGCACAGATACGCAGTATTTT
>few|-|TRBV28|TRBJ1-5
CASSLTRSNQPQHF
TGTGCCAGCAGTTTAACGAGGAGCAATCAGCCCCAGCATTTT
>few|-|TRBV2|TRBJ2-5
CASNGHLQETQYF
TGTGCCAGCAACGGACACCTCCAAGAGACCCAGTACTTC
>few|-|TRBV24-1|TRBJ2-5
CATSELPGLKEETQYF
TGTGCCACCAGTGAGCTGCCCGGTCTTAAGGAAGAGACCCAGTACTTC
>-|-|TRBV3-1|TRBJ2-1
CASSQDAGNSYNEQFF
TGTGCCAGCAGCCAAGATGCAGGAAACTCCTACAATGAGCAGTTCTTC
>few|-|TRBV6-6|TRBJ1-6
CASSSARVLNSPLHF
TGTGCCAGCAGTTCGGCCAGAGTGCTTAATTCACCCCTCCACTTT
>few|-|TRBV6-2/TRBV6-3|TRBJ1-5
CASSLRTAQPQHF
TGTGCCAGCAGTCTACGTACAGCTCAGCCCCAGCATTTT
>-|TRBD1|TRBV6-1|TRBJ1-5
CASSEDGQGGYQPQHF
TGTGCCAGCAGTGAAGACGGACAGGGAGGCTATCAGCCCCAGCATTTT
>-|-|TRBV27|TRBJ2-1
CASSSQGRETQFF
TGTGCCAGCAGTTCTCAGGGTCGAGAGACCCAGTTCTTC
>once|-|TRBV21-1|TRBJ2-7
CASSKALPRDNPYEQYF
TGTGCCAGCAGCAAAGCCCTACCCAGGGACAACCCCTACGAGCAGTACTTC
>-|TRBD1|TRBV20-1|TRBJ1-5
CSGTGEDGQPQHF
TGCAGCGGAACAGGGGAAGACGGTCAGCCCCAGCATTTT
>-|-|TRBV24-1|TRBJ2-3
CATSDSRQVADTQYF
TGTGCCACCAGTGATTCCCGACAGGTGGCAGATACGCAGTATTTT
>-|TRBD1|TRBV11-2|TRBJ1-5
CASSRTGQANQPQHF
TGTGCCAGCAGCAGGACCGGACAGGCCAATCAGCCCCAGCATTTT
>-|TRBD2|TRBV2|TRBJ2-5
CASSGAGGDGQEMRYF
TGTGCCAGCAGTGGAGCGGGGGGGGACGGACAAGAGATGAGGTACTTC
>-|-|TRBV2|TRBJ2-1
CASKALATSSYNEQFF
TGTGCCAGCAAGGCGCTAGCGACCAGCTCCTACAATGAGCAGTTCTTC
>few|-|TRBV28|TRBJ2-3
CASSPTDSSTDTQYF
TGTGCCAGCAGCCCCACCGATTCTAGCACAGATACGCAGTATTTT
>-|-|TRBV20-1|TRBJ1-6
CSASDTGNSPLHF
TGCAGTGCTTCGGACACAGGGAATTCACCCCTCCACTTT
>few|-|TRBV20-1|TRBJ2-5
CSASRKKETQYF
TGCAGTGCTAGCCGGAAAAAAGAGACCCAGTACTTC
>-|-|TRBV20-1|TRBJ1-2
CSARDWGNNYGYTF
TGCAGTGCTAGAGATTGGGGTAATAACTATGGCTACACCTTC
>-|TRBD1|TRBV19|TRBJ1-2
CASIPSDRPYGYTF
TGTGCCAGTATCCCATCGGACAGGCCCTATGGCTACACCTTC
>few|TRBD1|TRBV6-5|TRBJ2-7
CASSYSSPGQGGSYEQYF
TGTGCCAGCAGTTACTCTTCCCCGGGACAGGGGGGCTCCTACGAGCAGTACTTC
>few|-|TRBV3-1|TRBJ2-4
CASSRDMAKNIQYF
TGTGCCAGCAGTCGGGACATGGCCAAAAACATTCAGTACTTC
>few|TRBD2|TRBV20-1|TRBJ2-7
CSARESSGRPEQYF
TGCAGTGCTAGAGAGAGTAGCGGGAGGCCCGAGCAGTACTTC
>few|TRBD2|TRBV20-1|TRBJ2-1
CSVLLAVPYNEQFF
TGCAGTGTACTACTAGCGGTACCCTACAATGAGCAGTTCTTC
>few|TRBD2|TRBV27|TRBJ2-7
CASSFLLASSYEQYF
TGTGCCAGCAGTTTTTTACTAGCGAGCTCCTACGAGCAGTACTTC
>many|-|TRBV28|TRBJ2-7
CASRTGLYEQYF
TGTGCCAGCAGAACTGGACTCTACGAGCAGTACTTC
>-|-|TRBV7-2|TRBJ1-1
CASSLWRGLNTEAFF
TGTGCCAGCAGCTTATGGCGGGGGCTGAACACTGAAGCTTTCTTT
>-|TRBD1|TRBV5-1|TRBJ2-7
CASSFNRGSYNEQYF
TGCGCCAGCAGCTTCAACAGGGGGTCCTACAATGAGCAGTACTTC
>many|-|TRBV3-1|TRBJ2-1
CASSQGTPSYNEQFF
TGTGCCAGCAGCCAAGGGACTCCTTCCTACAATGAGCAGTTCTTC
>few|-|TRBV6-1|TRBJ1-2
CASTRTVNYGYTF
TGTGCCAGCACCCGGACGGTTAACTATGGCTACACCTTC
>few|TRBD2|TRBV28|TRBJ2-1
CASSSPGTRERGEQFF
TGTGCCAGCAGTTCCCCCGGGACTAGAGAGAGGGGTGAGCAGTTCTTC
>-|-|TRBV12-5|TRBJ1-2
CASGLGAGYTF
TGTGCTAGTGGTTTGGGGGCTGGCTACACCTTC
>-|TRBD1|TRBV7-9|TRBJ1-2
CASSSTGEVYGYTF
TGTGCCAGCAGCTCGACAGGGGAGGTCTATGGCTACACCTTC
>-|TRBD2|TRBV7-8|TRBJ2-1
CASRRTSGTSYQETQFF
TGTGCCAGCAGACGGACTAGCGGGACTTCGTACCAAGAGACCCAGTTCTTC
>-|TRBD1|TRBV5-5|TRBJ1-2
CASSHGQEESYTF
TGTGCCAGCAGCCACGGACAGGAGGAGAGCTACACCTTC
>few|TRBD1|TRBV6-5|TRBJ1-6
CASRPGQGSYNSPLHF
TGTGCCAGCAGACCCGGACAGGGCTCCTATAATTCACCCCTCCACTTT
>-|TRBD2|TRBV4-1|TRBJ2-1
CASSQGPAGLYNEQFF
TGCGCCAGCAGCCAAGGGCCAGCGGGACTTTACAATGAGCAGTTCTTC
>few|-|TRBV7-2|TRBJ2-1
CASSLVVGVIGEQFF
TGTGCCAGCAGCTTAGTAGTGGGAGTTATTGGTGAGCAGTTCTTC
>-|-|TRBV19|TRBJ1-5
CAIGFLGNQPQHF
TGTGCCATTGGCTTCTTGGGCAATCAGCCCCAGCATTTT